This TCR beta chain was captured by sequencing in a study of blood T cell repertoires in COVID-19. Study in general: Italy, Spain and the United States were the sources of the convalescent and acute COVID-19 samples. Nucleic acid was either cDNA or gDNA, and it came from T cells, B-cell-depleted T cells, or PBMCs.

Original processing methods: It was from reference gene primer amplification that nucleated cell counts were estimated. TCRdb's table, derived via immunoSEQ multiplex PCR, lists solely in-frame clones and lacks some. That table supplies the V and J calls and clone size; D and trimming were determined from the DNA. The table lists around 140,000 clones, 75% to 85% of them singletons. V was clipped by 4 bases and J by 1 base, with 10 bases between them. This CDR3 has 14 residues. Germline V gives CDR1 LGHDT, CDR2 YNNKEL (reference sequence). The TCR sequence derives from a man aged 70-80 years who had recovered from COVID-19. Sequenced input: peripheral blood. The V gene is TRBV3-1 (or the pseudogene TRBV3-2), the J gene TRBJ1-1, with unresolved D. CDR3 DNA sequence: TGTGCCAGCAGCCTTCCTGGAGGGAACACTGAAGCTTTCTTT. It encodes CASSLPGGNTEAFF.